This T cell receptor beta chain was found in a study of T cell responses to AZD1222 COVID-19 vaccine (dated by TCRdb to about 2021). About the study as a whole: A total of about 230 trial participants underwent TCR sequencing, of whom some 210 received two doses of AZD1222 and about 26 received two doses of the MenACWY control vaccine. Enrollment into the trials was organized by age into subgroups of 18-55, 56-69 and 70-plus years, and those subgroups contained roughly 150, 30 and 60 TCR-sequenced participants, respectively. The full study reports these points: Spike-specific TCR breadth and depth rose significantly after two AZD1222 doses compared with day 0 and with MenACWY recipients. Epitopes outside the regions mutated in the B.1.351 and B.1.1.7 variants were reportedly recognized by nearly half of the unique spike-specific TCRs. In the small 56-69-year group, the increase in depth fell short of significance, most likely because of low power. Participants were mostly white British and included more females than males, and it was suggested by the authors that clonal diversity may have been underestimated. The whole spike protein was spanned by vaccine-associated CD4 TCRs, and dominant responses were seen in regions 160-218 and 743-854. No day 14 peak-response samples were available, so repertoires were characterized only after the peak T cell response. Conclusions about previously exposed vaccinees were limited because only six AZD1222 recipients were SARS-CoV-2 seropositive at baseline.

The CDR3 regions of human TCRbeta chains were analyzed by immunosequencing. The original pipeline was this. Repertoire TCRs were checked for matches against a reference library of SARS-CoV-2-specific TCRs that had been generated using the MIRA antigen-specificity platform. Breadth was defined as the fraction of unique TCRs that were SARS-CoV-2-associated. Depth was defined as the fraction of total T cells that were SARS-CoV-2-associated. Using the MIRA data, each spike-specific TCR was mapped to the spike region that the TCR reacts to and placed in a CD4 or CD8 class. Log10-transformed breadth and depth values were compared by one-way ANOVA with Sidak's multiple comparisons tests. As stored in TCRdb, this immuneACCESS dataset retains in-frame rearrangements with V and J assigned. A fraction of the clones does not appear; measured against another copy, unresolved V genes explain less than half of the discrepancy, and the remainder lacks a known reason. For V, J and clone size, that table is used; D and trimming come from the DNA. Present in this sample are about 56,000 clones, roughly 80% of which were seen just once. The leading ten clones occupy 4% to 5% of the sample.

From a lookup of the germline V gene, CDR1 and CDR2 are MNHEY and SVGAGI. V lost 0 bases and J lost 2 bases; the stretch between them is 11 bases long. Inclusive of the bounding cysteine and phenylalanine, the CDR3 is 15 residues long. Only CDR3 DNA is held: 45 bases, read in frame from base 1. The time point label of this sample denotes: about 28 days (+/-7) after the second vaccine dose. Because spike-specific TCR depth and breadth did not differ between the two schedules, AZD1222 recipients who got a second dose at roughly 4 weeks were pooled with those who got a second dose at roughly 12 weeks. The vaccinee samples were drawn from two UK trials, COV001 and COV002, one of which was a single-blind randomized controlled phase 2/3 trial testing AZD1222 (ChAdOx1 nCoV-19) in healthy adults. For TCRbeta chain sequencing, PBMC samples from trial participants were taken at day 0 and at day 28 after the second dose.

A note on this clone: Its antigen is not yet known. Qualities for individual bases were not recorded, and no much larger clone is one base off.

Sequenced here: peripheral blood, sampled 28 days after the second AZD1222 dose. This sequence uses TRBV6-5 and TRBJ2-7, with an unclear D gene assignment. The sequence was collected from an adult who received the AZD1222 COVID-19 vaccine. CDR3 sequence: CASSYSKDLAYEQYF. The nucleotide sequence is TGTGCCAGCAGTTACTCGAAGGATCTAGCCTACGAGCAGTACTTC.